This T cell receptor beta chain was recovered during a study of identical twins (dated by TCRdb to about 2016). Describing the broader study: TCR alpha and beta repertoires from monozygotic twins, unrelated adults of various ages and cord blood were deep-sequenced to test whether fetal clonotypes persist. To rule out contamination, the twin experiments were replicated at different times with different library preparation protocols. The paper as a whole reports these results and caveats: Compared with coincidental sharing between unrelated individuals, out-of-frame TCR alpha sequences shared between twins showed an excess of sequences with low generation probability. Zero-insertion analyses could be partly confounded by invariant T cells such as MAIT and iNKT, although diverse VJ usage argued against such confounding for most clonotypes. Out-of-frame TCR alpha sharing in monozygotic twins was systematically underestimated by recombination models, whereas sharing between unrelated individuals was in agreement with the recombination models. Because the same donors could not be followed over many years, conclusions were based on cross-sectional statistical analysis. Fewer insertions were carried by abundant cord blood beta clonotypes; a weaker similar trend was observed in young adult naive repertoires, while no such trend was observed in memory repertoires. A weaker excess of twin sharing was found in beta out-of-frame sequences because the signal-to-noise ratio was lowered by fewer shared sequences.

Library method: 5' RACE. Sequencing relied on an Illumina HiSeq 2000. Template switching added a universal primer binding site, and the final cDNA carried a unique molecular identifier that allowed TCR cDNA molecules to be counted accurately. First-strand cDNA for TCR alpha and beta chains was synthesized from specific primers in the conserved constant-segment region. To control for contamination, every cDNA library carried two barcodes: a SMART-Mk sample barcode plus Illumina barcodes. Two successive PCR steps introduced TruSeq adapter sequences along with Illumina sample barcodes. Sequencing of the TCR alpha and beta cDNA libraries was done on the Illumina HiSeq platform using custom primers. As for how the authors treated the data: Raw reads were processed with MiGEC to extract unique molecular identifiers, and MiXCR was used to determine CDR3 positions. For each individual, recombination models were inferred using an EM algorithm with the repgenHMM and IGoR tools. Shared clonotype analysis was performed with the tcR package in R, normalizing sharing by the product of cloneset sizes. Out-of-frame nonproductive sequences were analyzed to study raw recombination free of thymic and clonal selection effects. The public sequencing data were trimmed at Q25 with fastp and processed into clonotypes with MiXCR by TCRdb, which kept only in-frame beta chains. Every distinct CDR3 protein forms one entry, paired with its most common genes and DNA. It is TCRdb's table, rather than the study itself, that gives the V and J calls and clone size. A total of about 480,000 distinct CDR3 sequences appear in this sample, 13% to 15% of them only once. The ten largest clones take up more than 0.5% of the sample.

The CDR1 and CDR2 encoded by the germline V gene are KGHSH and LQKENI. From cysteine to phenylalanine, the CDR3 is 16 amino acids long. The sequence is cut down to CDR3 DNA, 48 bases in frame from base 1. Trimming removed 3 bases from V and 0 bases from J; the gene matches leave 2 bases unexplained. A word on this clonotype: Its cognate antigen has yet to be identified. No much larger clone is present one base from it, and per-base qualities are unavailable.

Every donor was a healthy Caucasian. Three pairs of female monozygotic twins, all aged roughly 18 to 29 years, were included in the twin cohort. Positive isolation kits from Invitrogen were used to isolate CD4+ and CD8+ T cell populations. These data were also reused for a study on yellow fever vaccine responses in identical twins. As that second study puts it: The T cell response to vaccination in identical twins was reported by the authors to appear partly convergent and partly personalized. In identical twins, the study followed T cell clones that responded to the vaccine with precision.

The chain employs TRBV18 and TRBJ2-2, with TRBD2 identical over 9 junction bases. The sequenced material came from CD4+ T cells sorted from blood. This TCR was recovered from a woman between 18 and 29 years old in good health. The encoded CDR3 is CASSPGLATNTGELFF. The sequenced DNA: TGTGCCAGCTCACCCGGACTAGCGACGAACACCGGGGAGCTGTTTTTT. The full variable domain, with segments outside the CDR3 supplied by the reference TRBV18 and TRBJ2-2 proteins, appears as NAGVMQNPRHLVRRRGQEARLRCSPMKGHSHVYWYRQLPEEGLKFMVYLQKENIIDESGMPKERFSAEFPKEGPSILRIQQVVRGDSAAYFCASSPGLATNTGELFFGEGSRLTVL.